The 16 T cell receptor beta chains below all came from one sample that was sequenced in a study of identical twins (dated by TCRdb to between 2015 and 2016). Libraries came from 5' RACE. Reads for this sample came from an Illumina HiSeq 2000. TCRdb reanalyzed the raw reads on its own, using fastp at Q25 for trimming and MiXCR for clone calling, and kept in-frame beta chains. For every CDR3 protein sequence, its rows merge into one entry that carries the most common genes and DNA. This sample gives some 1,700,000 distinct CDR3 sequences in total; around a third of them show up just once. Of the sample, 0.27% falls within the top ten clones. The sequenced sample was cord blood. All receptors derive from a newborn girl in good health.

This clonotype came up many times. The CDR3 nucleotides are TGCGCCAGCAGCAACTGGGAGACCCAGTACTTC. Protein: CASSNWETQYF. This sequence joins TRBV5-1 and TRBJ2-5; no firm D call. The CDR3 length is 11 residues. Per the germline V gene, CDR1 is SGHRS and CDR2 is YFSETQ. Trimming stripped 4 bases from V and 5 bases from J, with 6 bases between.

This clonotype showed up just a few times. The chain combines TRBV20-1 with TRBJ2-1; D is unclear. The CDR3 loop spans 12 amino acids. Between the trimmed V and J ends, which lost 6 bases and 4 bases, there was a span of 10 bases. Germline loops: CDR1 DFQATT, CDR2 SNEGSKA (reference sequence). The CDR3 sequence: CSATGDYNEQFF. CDR3 in DNA: TGCAGTGCCACGGGCGATTACAATGAGCAGTTCTTC.

V usage is TRBV5-1 and J usage is TRBJ2-7; 11 bases fit TRBD2. Trimming took 1 base from V and 3 from J; bases not matched to a gene: 6. The length of the CDR3 is 16 residues. Germline CDR1 and CDR2: SGHRS and YFSETQ. The CDR3 sequence is CASSLRASGRFYEQYF. The CDR3 region has the DNA TGCGCCAGCAGCTTGAGGGCTAGCGGGAGGTTCTACGAGCAGTACTTC.

A few counts support this clonotype. The chain uses TRBV20-1 and TRBJ1-2; D perhaps matches TRBD1 (5 bases). V was shortened by 2 bases and J by 4 bases, with 11 bases between the two germline ends. Germline loops: CDR1 DFQATT, CDR2 SNEGSKA (reference sequence). The CDR3 has 13 residues. CDR3 sequence: CSARRQGSYGYTF. Written as DNA, the CDR3 is TGCAGTGCTAGAAGGCAGGGCAGCTATGGCTACACCTTC.

This clonotype was detected a few times. The rearrangement joins TRBV20-1 to TRBJ2-1, with 9 bases identical to TRBD2. The ends lost 0 bases at V and 10 bases at J; junction bases unmatched: 13. The CDR3 is made up of 16 amino acids. Per the germline V gene, CDR1 is DFQATT and CDR2 is SNEGSKA (reference sequence). The CDR3 DNA sequence: TGCAGTGCTAGAGATCCCCGATTAGCGGGGGTGGTGGAGCAGTTCTTC. Amino acids: CSARDPRLAGVVEQFF.

This clonotype occurred a few times. J is TRBJ2-1 and V is TRBV7-9, with 8 bases fitting TRBD2. Trimming took 6 bases from V and 6 from J; bases not matched to a gene: 13. The CDR3 totals 16 residues. The germline CDR1 and CDR2 sequences are SEHNR and FQNEAQ (reference sequence). CDR3 sequence (DNA): TGTGCCAGCAGGTACCCGGGACTAGTCTTGGGCAATGAGCAGTTCTTC. Its protein is CASRYPGLVLGNEQFF.

Many counts were recorded for this clonotype. The chain joins TRBV12-3 or TRBV12-4 to TRBJ2-7, with D hard to call. V dropped 3 bases and J dropped 2 bases, with 14 bases sitting between them. This CDR3 has 15 residues. CDR3 amino acids: CASSFGGRPTYEQYF. CDR3 coding DNA: TGTGCCAGCAGTTTCGGTGGCCGCCCCACCTACGAGCAGTACTTC.

The gene calls are TRBV25-1 and TRBJ2-1; 14 bases are shared with TRBD2. Germline V CDR1 and CDR2: MGHDK, SYGVNS. The CDR3 consists of 14 residues. J was trimmed by 10 bases and V by 11 bases; bases with no gene match: 10. This chain's CDR3 is CAPKTSGGAEEQFF. CDR3 nucleotide sequence: TGTGCCCCCAAGACTAGCGGGGGGGCGGAGGAGCAGTTCTTC.

In this sample, this clonotype turned up a few times. The gene calls are TRBV29-1 and TRBJ2-1; the D gene is possibly TRBD2 (5 bases). CDR3 length: 16 amino acids. V was pared by 0 bases and J by 0 bases, with 12 bases between. Germline CDR1 SQVTM, CDR2 ANQGSEA. The CDR3: CSVEEDWPSSYNEQFF. CDR3 sequence (DNA): TGCAGCGTTGAAGAGGACTGGCCGAGCTCCTACAATGAGCAGTTCTTC.

This clonotype was seen just once. A much more abundant neighbour one base away suggests this may be a read error. J is TRBJ1-4 and V is TRBV10-3; TRBD1 agrees at 7 bases. V lost 5 bases and J lost 4; bases outside the gene matches: 1. In germline, CDR1 is ENHRY, CDR2 SYGVKD. This CDR3 comprises 13 residues. The CDR3 DNA reads TGTGCCATCAGTTACAGGGGTAATGAAAAACTGTTTTTT. Translated, it gives CAISYRGNEKLFF.

The chain recombines TRBV7-6 with TRBJ2-4; D possibly uses TRBD1 or TRBD2 (6 bases each). The end of the DNA fits TRBJ2-7 better, so the J call may be wrong. The germline V gene encodes CDR1 SGHVS and CDR2 FNYEAQ. The CDR3 consists of 15 residues. In DNA form, the CDR3 reads TGTGCCAGCAGGCCCCACGGGGGCCAAATATACGAGCAGTACTTC. Amino acids: CASRPHGGQIYEQYF.

Concerning this clonotype: Relative to the germline gene, one junction end is altered; a read error may explain this. The chain combines TRBV7-2 with TRBJ2-4, with TRBD1 matching over 10 bases. The DNA end favors TRBJ2-7, so the J call may be wrong. This CDR3 spans 15 amino acids. Germline CDR1 reads SGHTA; CDR2 reads FQGNSA. CDR3 in DNA: TGTGCCAGCGGCTTAGCCGGGACAGGGGTTTACGAGCAGTACTTC. As protein: CASGLAGTGVYEQYF.

This clonotype appeared once. The rearrangement uses TRBV5-1 and TRBJ2-7, with 9 bases aligning to TRBD2. Germline V gene lookup returns CDR1 SGHRS and CDR2 YFSETQ. V was clipped by 4 bases and J by 0 bases; unmatched bases: 8. The length of the CDR3 is 16 residues. The chain's CDR3 is CASSRNSGRLSYEQYF. The CDR3 DNA sequence: TGCGCCAGCAGCCGAAACAGCGGGAGGCTCTCCTACGAGCAGTACTTC.

This clonotype has ten or more counts. This chain joins TRBV6-5 and TRBJ1-4, with 7 bases fitting TRBD1. Germline V gives CDR1 MNHEY, CDR2 SVGAGI. Losses at the gene ends were 6 bases for V and 6 bases for J; bases not matched to a gene: 7. The CDR3 totals 14 residues. The CDR3 DNA reads as TGTGCCAGCAGCCACAGGGGAGGGGATGAAAAACTGTTTTTT. Translating gives CASSHRGGDEKLFF.

This clonotype came up a few times. The CDR3: CAISAGDGNTEAFF. In DNA, the CDR3 is TGTGCCATCAGTGCGGGGGACGGGAACACTGAAGCTTTCTTT. The chain joins TRBV10-3 to TRBJ1-1, with D perhaps TRBD1 (5 bases). Per the germline V gene, CDR1 is ENHRY and CDR2 is SYGVKD. CDR3 length: 14 residues. Deletions cut 4 bases from V and 1 base from J, with 10 bases between.

This clonotype has a count of ten or more. CDR3 protein: CATRGVYEQYF. CDR3 nucleotides: TGTGCCACAAGGGGGGTCTACGAGCAGTACTTC. The chain combines TRBV10-3 with TRBJ2-7; D may correspond to TRBD1 or TRBD2 (6 bases each). This CDR3 comprises 11 residues. Germline V gene lookup returns CDR1 ENHRY and CDR2 SYGVKD. Trimming cost V 10 bases and J 3 bases, with 10 bases left between them.